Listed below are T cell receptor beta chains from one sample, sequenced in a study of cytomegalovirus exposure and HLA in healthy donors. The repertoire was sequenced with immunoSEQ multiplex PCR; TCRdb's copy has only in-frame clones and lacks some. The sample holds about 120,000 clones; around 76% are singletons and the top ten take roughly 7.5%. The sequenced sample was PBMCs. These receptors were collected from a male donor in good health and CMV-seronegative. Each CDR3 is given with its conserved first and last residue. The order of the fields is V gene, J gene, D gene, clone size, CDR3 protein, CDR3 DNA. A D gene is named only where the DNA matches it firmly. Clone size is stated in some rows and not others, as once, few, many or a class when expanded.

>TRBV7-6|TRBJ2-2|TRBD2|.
CASSPGLGEGGELFF
TGTGCCAGCAGCCCGGGACTCGGGGAGGGCGGGGAGCTGTTTTTT
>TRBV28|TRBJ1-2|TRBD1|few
CASSFDRADGYTF
TGTGCCAGCAGTTTCGACAGGGCGGATGGCTACACCTTC
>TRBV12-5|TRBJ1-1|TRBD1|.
CASAGTGGEGFF
TGTGCTAGTGCCGGGACAGGGGGAGAGGGTTTCTTT
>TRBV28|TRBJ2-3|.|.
CASSLELPEDTQYF
TGTGCCAGCAGTTTAGAACTTCCTGAAGATACGCAGTATTTT
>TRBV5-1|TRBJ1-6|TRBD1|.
CASSYGQGVILNSPLHF
TGCGCCAGCAGCTACGGACAGGGGGTTATACTAAATTCACCCCTCCACTTT
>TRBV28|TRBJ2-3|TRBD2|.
CASSARGGWVTDTQYF
TGTGCCAGCTCAGCCCGGGGGGGGTGGGTAACAGATACGCAGTATTTT
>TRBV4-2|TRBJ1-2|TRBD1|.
CASSQGQGLVYGYTF
TGTGCCAGCAGCCAGGGACAGGGGCTGGTCTATGGCTACACCTTC
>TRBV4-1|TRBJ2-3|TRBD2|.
CATKAGGVTDTQYF
TGCGCCACCAAAGCGGGAGGGGTCACAGATACGCAGTATTTT
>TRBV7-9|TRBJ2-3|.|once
CASSLKGGSSTQYF
TGTGCCAGCAGCTTAAAAGGCGGCAGTTCTACGCAGTATTTT
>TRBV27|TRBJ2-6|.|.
CASSYRGLGGSRTSGANVLTF
TGTGCCAGCAGTTATAGGGGGTTGGGGGGGAGTCGGACCTCTGGGGCCAACGTCCTGACTTTC
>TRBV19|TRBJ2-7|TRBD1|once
CASSTQGASYEQYF
TGTGCCAGTAGTACACAGGGGGCCTCCTACGAGCAGTACTTC
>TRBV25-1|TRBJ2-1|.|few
CASSELTGRSYNEQFF
TGTGCCAGCAGTGAATTAACAGGGAGATCCTACAATGAGCAGTTCTTC
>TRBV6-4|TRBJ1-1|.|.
CASSPRGGVVVGAVTEAFF
TGTGCCAGCAGTCCACGTGGGGGGGTCGTCGTTGGGGCAGTGACTGAAGCTTTCTTT
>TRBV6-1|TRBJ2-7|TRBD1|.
CASSDRSDRVASYEQYF
TGTGCCAGCAGTGACCGCTCGGACAGGGTAGCATCCTACGAGCAGTACTTC
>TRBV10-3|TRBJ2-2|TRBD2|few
CAISERLAVGGTGELFF
TGTGCCATCAGTGAACGACTAGCGGTGGGTGGCACCGGGGAGCTGTTTTTT
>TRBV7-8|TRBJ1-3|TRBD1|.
CASTLRDRGGEESGNTIYF
TGTGCCAGCACCCTCCGGGACAGGGGCGGCGAAGAATCTGGAAACACCATATATTTT
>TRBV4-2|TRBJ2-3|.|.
CASSQQTRRVDTQYF
TGTGCCAGCAGCCAACAGACTAGAAGGGTTGATACGCAGTATTTT
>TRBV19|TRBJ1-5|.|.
CASSAGTTNQPQHF
TGTGCCAGTAGCGCCGGGACAACTAATCAGCCCCAGCATTTT
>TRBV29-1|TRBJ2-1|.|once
CSVDGGTPYNEQFF
TGCAGCGTGGATGGGGGGACCCCCTACAATGAGCAGTTCTTC
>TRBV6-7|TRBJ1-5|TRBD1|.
CASILRLGGYTYSNQPQHF
TGTGCCAGCATCTTACGCTTAGGGGGCTACACTTATAGCAATCAGCCCCAGCATTTT
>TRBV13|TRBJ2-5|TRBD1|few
CASSLGRDSWYQETQYF
TGTGCCAGCAGCTTAGGCCGGGACAGCTGGTACCAAGAGACCCAGTACTTC
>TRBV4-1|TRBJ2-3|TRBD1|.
CASSPSPTGLSTDTQYF
TGCGCCAGCAGCCCAAGCCCGACAGGGCTTAGCACAGATACGCAGTATTTT
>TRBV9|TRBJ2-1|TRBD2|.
CASSPSVSGGAEQFF
TGTGCCAGCAGCCCCAGTGTTAGCGGGGGGGCGGAGCAGTTCTTC
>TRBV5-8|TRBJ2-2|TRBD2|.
CASSLKLAGVYTGELFF
TGTGCCAGCAGCTTGAAACTAGCGGGAGTATATACCGGGGAGCTGTTTTTT
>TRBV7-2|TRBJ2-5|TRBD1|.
CASSLNPGGRGETQYF
TGTGCCAGCAGCTTAAATCCAGGGGGCAGGGGAGAGACCCAGTACTTC
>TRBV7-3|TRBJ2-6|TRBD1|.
CASSSQTGRSGANVLTF
TGTGCCAGCAGCTCCCAGACAGGGCGCTCTGGGGCCAACGTCCTGACTTTC
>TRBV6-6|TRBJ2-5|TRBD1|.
CASSYRQGFETQYF
TGTGCCAGCAGTTACAGACAGGGTTTCGAGACCCAGTACTTC
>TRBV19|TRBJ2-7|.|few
CASSIQGYEQYF
TGTGCCAGTAGTATACAGGGCTACGAGCAGTACTTC
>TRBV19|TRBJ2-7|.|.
CASKLAVASYEQYF
TGTGCCAGCAAACTAGCCGTGGCCTCCTACGAGCAGTACTTC
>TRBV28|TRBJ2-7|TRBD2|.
CASSSSGTSGRVREQYF
TGTGCCAGCAGTTCTTCCGGGACTAGCGGGAGGGTGCGCGAGCAGTACTTC
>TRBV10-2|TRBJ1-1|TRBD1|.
CASSGRDRDAFF
TGCGCCAGCAGTGGCCGGGACAGGGACGCTTTCTTT
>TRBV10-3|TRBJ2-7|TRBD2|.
CAIMRGGGSFYEQYF
TGTGCCATCATGCGGGGGGGCGGTTCCTTCTACGAGCAGTACTTC
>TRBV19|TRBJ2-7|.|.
CASSIDHPGRGAYEQYF
TGTGCCAGTAGTATAGATCATCCAGGGCGGGGAGCGTACGAGCAGTACTTC
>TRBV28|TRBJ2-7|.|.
CASSHDRRGTYEQYF
TGTGCCAGCAGTCACGACCGGAGGGGAACCTACGAGCAGTACTTC
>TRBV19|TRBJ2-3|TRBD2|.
CASQAGGTDTQYF
TGTGCCAGCCAAGCGGGAGGCACAGATACGCAGTATTTT
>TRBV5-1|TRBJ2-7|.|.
CASSLERGTYEQYF
TGCGCCAGCAGCTTGGAACGGGGGACCTACGAGCAGTACTTC
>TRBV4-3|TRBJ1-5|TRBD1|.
CASSQDLDRGEPQHF
TGCGCCAGCAGCCAAGATCTGGACAGGGGTGAGCCCCAGCATTTT
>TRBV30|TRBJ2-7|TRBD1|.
CAWSSGGTYEQYF
TGTGCCTGGAGTTCAGGGGGAACCTACGAGCAGTACTTC
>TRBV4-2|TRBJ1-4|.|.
CASSQDLRDWTSNEKLFF
TGTGCCAGCAGCCAAGATCTCAGGGATTGGACCTCGAATGAAAAACTGTTTTTT
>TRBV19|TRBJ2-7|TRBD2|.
CASSTKGLGRNPSYEQYF
TGTGCCAGTAGTACTAAAGGACTAGGACGGAACCCTTCCTACGAGCAGTACTTC
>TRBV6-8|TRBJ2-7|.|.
CASSYPLDKLYEQYF
TGTGCCAGCAGTTACCCACTAGATAAGCTATACGAGCAGTACTTC
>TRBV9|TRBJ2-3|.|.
CASSERATSTDTQYF
TGTGCCAGCAGCGAGCGGGCCACTAGCACAGATACGCAGTATTTT
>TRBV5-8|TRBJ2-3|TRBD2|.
CASRNWGGTDTQYF
TGTGCCAGCAGAAATTGGGGGGGTACAGATACGCAGTATTTT
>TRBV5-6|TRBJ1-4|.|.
CASSFGRLTNEKLFF
TGTGCCAGCAGCTTCGGCAGGCTCACTAATGAAAAACTGTTTTTT
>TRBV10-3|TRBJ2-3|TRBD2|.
CATESTSGYTDTQYF
TGTGCCACCGAATCGACTAGCGGATACACAGATACGCAGTATTTT
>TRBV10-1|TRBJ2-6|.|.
CASIVSAWGLVSGANVLTF
TGCGCCAGCATTGTGTCTGCTTGGGGGCTTGTCTCTGGGGCCAACGTCCTGACTTTC
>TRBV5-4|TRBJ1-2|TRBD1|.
CASSHRDRGSGTF
TGTGCCAGCAGCCACCGGGACAGGGGTTCGGGAACCTTC